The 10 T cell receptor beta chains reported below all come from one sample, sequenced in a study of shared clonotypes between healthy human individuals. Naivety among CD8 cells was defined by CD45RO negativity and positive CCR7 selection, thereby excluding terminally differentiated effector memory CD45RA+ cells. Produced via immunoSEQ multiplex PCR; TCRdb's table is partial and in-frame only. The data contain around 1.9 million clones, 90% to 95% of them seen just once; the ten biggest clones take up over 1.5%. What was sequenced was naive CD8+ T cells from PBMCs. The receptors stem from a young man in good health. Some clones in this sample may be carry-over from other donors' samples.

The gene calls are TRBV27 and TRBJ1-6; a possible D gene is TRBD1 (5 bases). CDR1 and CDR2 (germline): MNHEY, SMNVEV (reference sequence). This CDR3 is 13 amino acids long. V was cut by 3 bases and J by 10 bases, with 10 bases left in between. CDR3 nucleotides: TGTGCCAGCAGTTTCGGGGGGAACTCACCCCTCCACTTT. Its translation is CASSFGGNSPLHF.

CDR3 region: CASRSPPAQFEAFF. Written as DNA, the CDR3 is TGTGCCAGCAGGTCTCCCCCGGCCCAGTTTGAAGCTTTCTTT. J is TRBJ1-1 and V is TRBV2; D not resolved. Trimming removed 6 bases at V and 7 bases at J, with 18 bases between. CDR1 and CDR2 from the germline V gene are SNHLY and FYNNEI. The CDR3 totals 14 residues.

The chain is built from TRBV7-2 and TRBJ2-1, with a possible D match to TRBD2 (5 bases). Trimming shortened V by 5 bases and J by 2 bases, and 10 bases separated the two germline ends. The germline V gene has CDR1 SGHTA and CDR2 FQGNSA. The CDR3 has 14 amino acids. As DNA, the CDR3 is TGTGCCAGCAGCGAGCCCGGGGCCTACAATGAGCAGTTCTTC. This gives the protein CASSEPGAYNEQFF.

The CDR3 is CASRNAGTSGRTGELFF. In DNA, the CDR3 is TGTGCCAGTAGAAACGCGGGGACTAGCGGGAGAACCGGGGAGCTGTTTTTT. The chain links TRBV19 to TRBJ2-2, with 14 bases identical to TRBD2. This CDR3 is 17 amino acids long. Germline-derived CDR1 and CDR2 are LNHDA and SQIVND (reference sequence). V shed 6 bases and J 5 bases; nucleotides not matched to a gene: 8.

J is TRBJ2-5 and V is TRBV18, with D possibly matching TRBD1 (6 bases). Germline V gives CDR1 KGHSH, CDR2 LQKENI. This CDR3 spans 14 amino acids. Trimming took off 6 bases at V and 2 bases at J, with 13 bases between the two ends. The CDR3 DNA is TGTGCCAGCTCCCTCCGGGACATACAAGAGACCCAGTACTTC. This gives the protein CASSLRDIQETQYF.

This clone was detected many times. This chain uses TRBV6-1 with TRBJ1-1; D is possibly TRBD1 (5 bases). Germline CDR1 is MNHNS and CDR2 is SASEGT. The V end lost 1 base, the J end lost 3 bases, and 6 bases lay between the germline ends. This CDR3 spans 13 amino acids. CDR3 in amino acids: CASSEGGHTEAFF. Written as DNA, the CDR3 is TGTGCCAGCAGTGAAGGGGGCCACACTGAAGCTTTCTTT.

The CDR3 spells CASSLGSTQHF. CDR3 nucleotide sequence: TGTGCCAGCAGCTTGGGGTCAACCCAGCATTTT. V gene TRBV5-8 combines with J gene TRBJ1-5, with D uncertain. Looked up from germline, CDR1 is SGHTS and CDR2 is YDEGEE. V was shortened by 0 bases and J by 11 bases, with 6 bases between the two germline ends. The CDR3 loop spans 11 amino acids.

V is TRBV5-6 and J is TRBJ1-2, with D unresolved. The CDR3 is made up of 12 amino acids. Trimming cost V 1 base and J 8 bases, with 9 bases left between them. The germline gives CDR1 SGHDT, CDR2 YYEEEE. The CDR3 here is CASSLTPSGYTF. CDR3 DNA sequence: TGTGCCAGCAGCTTGACACCCAGCGGCTACACCTTC.

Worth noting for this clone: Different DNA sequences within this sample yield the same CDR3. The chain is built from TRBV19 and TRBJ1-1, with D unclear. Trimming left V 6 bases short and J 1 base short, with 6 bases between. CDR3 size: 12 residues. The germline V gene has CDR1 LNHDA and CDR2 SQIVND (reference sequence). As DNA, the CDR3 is TGTGCCAGTAGATGGGGGAACACTGAAGCTTTCTTT. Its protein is CASRWGNTEAFF.

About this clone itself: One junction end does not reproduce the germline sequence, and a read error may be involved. CDR3 in DNA: TGTGCCAGCAGGTTATCGGGATTATCAGATACGCAGTATTTT. Translation: CASRLSGLSDTQYF. The genes are TRBV28 and TRBJ2-3, with D possibly matching TRBD2 (5 bases). In germline, CDR1 is MDHEN, CDR2 SYDVKM. This CDR3 comprises 14 residues. Complete variable domain (other parts from reference TRBV28 and TRBJ2-3): DVKVTQSSRYLVKRTGEKVFLECVQDMDHENMFWYRQDPGLGLRLIYFSYDVKMKEKGDIPEGYSVSREKKERFSLILESASTNQTSMYLCASRLSGLSDTQYFGPGTRLTVL.